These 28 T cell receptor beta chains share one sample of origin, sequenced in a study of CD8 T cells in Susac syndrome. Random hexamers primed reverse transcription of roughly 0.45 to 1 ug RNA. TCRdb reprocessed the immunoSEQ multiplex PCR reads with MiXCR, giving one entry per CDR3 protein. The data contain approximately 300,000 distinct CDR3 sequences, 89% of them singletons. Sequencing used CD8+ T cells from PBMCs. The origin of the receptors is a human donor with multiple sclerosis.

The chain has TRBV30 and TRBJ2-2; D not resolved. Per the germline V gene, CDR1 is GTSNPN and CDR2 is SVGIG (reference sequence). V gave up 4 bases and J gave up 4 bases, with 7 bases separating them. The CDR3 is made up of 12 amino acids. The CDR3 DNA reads TGTGCCTGGACGCAGGCCACCGGGGAGCTGTTTTTT. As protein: CAWTQATGELFF.

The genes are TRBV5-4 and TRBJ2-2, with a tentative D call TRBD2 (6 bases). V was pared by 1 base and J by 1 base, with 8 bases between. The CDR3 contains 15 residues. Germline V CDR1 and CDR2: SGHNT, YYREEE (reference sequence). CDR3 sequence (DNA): TGTGCCAGCAGCTTGCTGGGACTGAACACCGGGGAGCTGTTTTTT. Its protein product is CASSLLGLNTGELFF.

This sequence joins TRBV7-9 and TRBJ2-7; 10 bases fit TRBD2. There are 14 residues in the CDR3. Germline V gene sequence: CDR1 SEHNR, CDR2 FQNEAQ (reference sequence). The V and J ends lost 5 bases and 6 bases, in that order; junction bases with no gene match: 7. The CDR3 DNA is TGTGCCAGCAGCCTTAGCGGGGGGAAGGGCGAGCAGTACTTC. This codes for CASSLSGGKGEQYF.

The DNA of the CDR3 is TGTGCCAGCTTCCCCGGACAGGGTCGAAATACGCAGTATTTT. Translating it yields CASFPGQGRNTQYF. The J gene is TRBJ2-3, the V gene TRBV2; 8 bases map to TRBD1. The V and J ends lost 8 bases and 7 bases, in that order; junction bases with no gene match: 11. The germline gives CDR1 SNHLY, CDR2 FYNNEI. This CDR3 has 14 residues. Full variable domain (remainder filled in from reference TRBV2 and TRBJ2-3): EPEVTQTPSHQVTQMGQEVILRCVPISNHLYFYWYRQILGQKVEFLVSFYNNEISEKSEIFDDQFSVERPDGSNFTLKIRSTKLEDSAMYFCASFPGQGRNTQYFGPGTRLTVL.

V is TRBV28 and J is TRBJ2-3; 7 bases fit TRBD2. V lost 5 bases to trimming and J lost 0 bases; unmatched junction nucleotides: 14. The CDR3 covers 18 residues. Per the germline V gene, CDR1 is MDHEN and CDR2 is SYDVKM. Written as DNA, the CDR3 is TGTGCCAGCAGTCCGGCTGGGAGCGGGGAGATAAGCACAGATACGCAGTATTTT. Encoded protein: CASSPAGSGEISTDTQYF.

Written as DNA, the CDR3 is TGTGCCAGCAAGCGGGTTTGGTCCTACAATGAGCAGTTCTTC. Translating it yields CASKRVWSYNEQFF. The chain recombines TRBV28 with TRBJ2-1, with D perhaps TRBD2 (6 bases). The V and J ends lost 7 bases and 1 base respectively, with 11 bases between them. This CDR3 comprises 14 residues. Germline values: CDR1 MDHEN, CDR2 SYDVKM.

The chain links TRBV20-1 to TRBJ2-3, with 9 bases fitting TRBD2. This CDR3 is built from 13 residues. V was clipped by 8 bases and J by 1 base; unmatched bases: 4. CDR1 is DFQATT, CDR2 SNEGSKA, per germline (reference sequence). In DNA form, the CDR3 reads TGCAGTTGTGAGCGGGGGGGCACAGATACGCAGTATTTT. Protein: CSCERGGTDTQYF.

The CDR3 region has the DNA TGTGCCAGCACCGAGGGATATAATCAGCCCCAGCATTTT. Encoded protein: CASTEGYNQPQHF. V is TRBV25-1 and J is TRBJ1-5; unclear D gene. Per germline, CDR1 MGHDK and CDR2 SYGVNS. The CDR3 has 13 amino acids. Trimming took off 7 bases at V and 4 bases at J, with 11 bases between the two ends.

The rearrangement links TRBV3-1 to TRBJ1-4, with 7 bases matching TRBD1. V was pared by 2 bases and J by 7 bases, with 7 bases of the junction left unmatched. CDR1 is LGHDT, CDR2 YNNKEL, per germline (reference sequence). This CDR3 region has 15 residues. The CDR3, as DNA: TGTGCCAGCAGCCAAACGCAGGGGGGTAGTGAAAAACTGTTTTTT. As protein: CASSQTQGGSEKLFF. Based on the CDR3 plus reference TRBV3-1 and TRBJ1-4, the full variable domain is DTAVSQTPKYLVTQMGNDKSIKCEQNLGHDTMYWYKQDSKKFLKIMFSYNNKELIINETVPNRFSPKSPDKAHLNLHINSLELGDSAVYFCASSQTQGGSEKLFFGSGTQLSVL.

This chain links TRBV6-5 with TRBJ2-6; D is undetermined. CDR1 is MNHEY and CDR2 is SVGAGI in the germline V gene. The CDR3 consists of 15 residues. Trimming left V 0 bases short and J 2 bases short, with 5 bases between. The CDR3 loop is CASSYSLTGANVLTF. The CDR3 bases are TGTGCCAGCAGTTACTCCCTTACTGGGGCCAACGTCCTGACTTTC.

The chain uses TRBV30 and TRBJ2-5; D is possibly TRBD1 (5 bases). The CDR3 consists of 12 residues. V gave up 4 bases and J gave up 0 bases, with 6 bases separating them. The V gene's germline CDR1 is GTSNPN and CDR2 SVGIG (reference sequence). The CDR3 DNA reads TGTGCCTGGACAGGGTACCAAGAGACCCAGTACTTC. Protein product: CAWTGYQETQYF.

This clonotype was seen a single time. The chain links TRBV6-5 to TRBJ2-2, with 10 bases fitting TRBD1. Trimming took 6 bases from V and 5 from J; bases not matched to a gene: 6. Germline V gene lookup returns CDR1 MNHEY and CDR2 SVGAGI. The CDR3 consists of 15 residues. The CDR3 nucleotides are TGTGCCAGCAGCTCCGGGACAGGGGCAACCGGGGAGCTGTTTTTT. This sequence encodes CASSSGTGATGELFF.

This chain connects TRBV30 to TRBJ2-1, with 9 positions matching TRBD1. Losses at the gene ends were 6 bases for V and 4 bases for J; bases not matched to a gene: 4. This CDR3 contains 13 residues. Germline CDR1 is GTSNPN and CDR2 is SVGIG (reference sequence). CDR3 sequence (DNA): TGTGCCTGCCCGGGACAGGGATACAATGAGCAGTTCTTC. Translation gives CACPGQGYNEQFF.

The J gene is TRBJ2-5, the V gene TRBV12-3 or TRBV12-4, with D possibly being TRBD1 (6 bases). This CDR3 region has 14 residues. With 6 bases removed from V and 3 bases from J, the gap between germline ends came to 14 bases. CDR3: CASRQQGDEETQYF. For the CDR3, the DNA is TGTGCCAGCAGGCAACAGGGTGACGAAGAGACCCAGTACTTC.

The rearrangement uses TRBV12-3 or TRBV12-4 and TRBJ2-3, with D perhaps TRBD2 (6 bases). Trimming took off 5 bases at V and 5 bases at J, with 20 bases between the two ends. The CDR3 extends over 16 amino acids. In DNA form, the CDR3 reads TGTGCCAGCAGTCGTTGGGACGGGAGAGATGAAGATACGCAGTATTTT. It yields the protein CASSRWDGRDEDTQYF.

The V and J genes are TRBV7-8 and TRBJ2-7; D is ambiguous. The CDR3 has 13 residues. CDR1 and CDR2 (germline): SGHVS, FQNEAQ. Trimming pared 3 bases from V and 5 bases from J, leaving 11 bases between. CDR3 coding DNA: TGTGCCAGCAGCTTGTTGACATGGGACGAGCAGTACTTC. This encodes CASSLLTWDEQYF.

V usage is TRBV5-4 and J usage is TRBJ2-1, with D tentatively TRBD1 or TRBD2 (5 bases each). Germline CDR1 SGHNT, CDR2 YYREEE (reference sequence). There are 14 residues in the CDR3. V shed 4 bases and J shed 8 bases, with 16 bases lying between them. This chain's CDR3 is CASSPGYRDHEQFF. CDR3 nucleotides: TGTGCCAGCAGCCCGGGATACCGGGACCATGAGCAGTTCTTC.

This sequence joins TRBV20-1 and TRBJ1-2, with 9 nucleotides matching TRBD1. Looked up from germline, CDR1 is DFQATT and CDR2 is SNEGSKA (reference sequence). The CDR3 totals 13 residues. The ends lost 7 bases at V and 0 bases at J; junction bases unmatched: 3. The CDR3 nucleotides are TGCAGTGTCCGGACAGGGGCTAACTATGGCTACACCTTC. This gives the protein CSVRTGANYGYTF.

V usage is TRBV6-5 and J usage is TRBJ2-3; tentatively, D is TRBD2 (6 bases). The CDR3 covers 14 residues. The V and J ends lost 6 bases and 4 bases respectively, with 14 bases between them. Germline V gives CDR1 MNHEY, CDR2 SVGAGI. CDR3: CASSPLARPDTQYF. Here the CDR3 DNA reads TGTGCCAGCAGCCCACTAGCTCGTCCAGATACGCAGTATTTT.

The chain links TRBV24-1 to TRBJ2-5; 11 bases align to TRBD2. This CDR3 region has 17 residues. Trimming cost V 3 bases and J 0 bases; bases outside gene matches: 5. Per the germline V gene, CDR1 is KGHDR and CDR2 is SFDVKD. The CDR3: CATSDKLAGGYQETQYF. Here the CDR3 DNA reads TGTGCCACCAGTGATAAGCTAGCGGGGGGATACCAAGAGACCCAGTACTTC.

The CDR3, as DNA: TGTGCCAGCAGTTGGACAGCCATGAACACTGAAGCTTTCTTT. This translates into CASSWTAMNTEAFF. The J gene is TRBJ1-1, the V gene TRBV6-1; perhaps TRBD1 as D (6 bases). Germline V lookup: CDR1 MNHNS, CDR2 SASEGT. Between the trimmed V and J ends, which lost 5 bases and 0 bases, there was a span of 10 bases. The CDR3 covers 14 residues.

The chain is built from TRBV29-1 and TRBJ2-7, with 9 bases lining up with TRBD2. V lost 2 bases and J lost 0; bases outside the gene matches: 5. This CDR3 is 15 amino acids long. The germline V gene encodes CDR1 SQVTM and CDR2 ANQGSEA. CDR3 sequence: CSVEFGGGVSYEQYF. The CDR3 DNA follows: TGCAGCGTTGAATTTGGCGGGGGGGTCTCCTACGAGCAGTACTTC.

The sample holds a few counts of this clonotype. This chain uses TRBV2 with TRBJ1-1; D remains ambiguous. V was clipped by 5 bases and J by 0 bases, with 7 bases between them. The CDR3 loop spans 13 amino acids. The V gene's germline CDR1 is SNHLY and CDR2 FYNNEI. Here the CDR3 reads CASSWSLNTEAFF. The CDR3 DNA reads TGTGCCAGCAGTTGGAGCCTGAACACTGAAGCTTTCTTT. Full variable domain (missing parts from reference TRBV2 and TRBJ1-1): EPEVTQTPSHQVTQMGQEVILRCVPISNHLYFYWYRQILGQKVEFLVSFYNNEISEKSEIFDDQFSVERPDGSNFTLKIRSTKLEDSAMYFCASSWSLNTEAFFGQGTRLTVV.

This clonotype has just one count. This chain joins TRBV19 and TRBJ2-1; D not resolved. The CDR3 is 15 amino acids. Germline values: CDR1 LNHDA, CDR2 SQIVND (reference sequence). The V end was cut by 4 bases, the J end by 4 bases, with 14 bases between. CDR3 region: CASSTIQRLYNEQFF. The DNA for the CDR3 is TGTGCCAGTAGTACAATACAGCGCCTATACAATGAGCAGTTCTTC.

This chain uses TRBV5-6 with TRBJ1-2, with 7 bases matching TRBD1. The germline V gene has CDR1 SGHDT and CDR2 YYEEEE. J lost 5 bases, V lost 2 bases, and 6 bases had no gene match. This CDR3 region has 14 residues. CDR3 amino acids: CASSFWDSGYGYTF. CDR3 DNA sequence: TGTGCCAGCAGCTTCTGGGACAGCGGTTATGGCTACACCTTC. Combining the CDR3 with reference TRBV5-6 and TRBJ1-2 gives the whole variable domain DAGVTQSPTHLIKTRGQQVTLRCSPKSGHDTVSWYQQALGQGPQFIFQYYEEEERQRGNFPDRFSGHQFPNYSSELNVNALLLGDSALYLCASSFWDSGYGYTFGSGTRLTVV.

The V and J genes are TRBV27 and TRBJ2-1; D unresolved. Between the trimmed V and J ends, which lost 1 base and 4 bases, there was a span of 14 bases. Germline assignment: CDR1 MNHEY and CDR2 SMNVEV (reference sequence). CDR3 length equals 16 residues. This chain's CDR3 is CASSLLGLSVYNEQFF. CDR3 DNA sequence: TGTGCCAGCAGTTTATTAGGATTGAGCGTTTACAATGAGCAGTTCTTC.

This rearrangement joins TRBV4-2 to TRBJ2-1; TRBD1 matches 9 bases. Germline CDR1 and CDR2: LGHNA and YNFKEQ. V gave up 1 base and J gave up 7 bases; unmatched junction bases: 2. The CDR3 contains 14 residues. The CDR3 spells CASSQGQGGNEQFF. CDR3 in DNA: TGTGCCAGCAGCCAAGGACAGGGGGGGAATGAGCAGTTCTTC.

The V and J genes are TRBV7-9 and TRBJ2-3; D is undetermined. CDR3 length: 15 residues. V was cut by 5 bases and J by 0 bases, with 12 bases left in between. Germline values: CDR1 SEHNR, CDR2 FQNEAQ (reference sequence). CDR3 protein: CASSPTPSSTDTQYF. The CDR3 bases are TGTGCCAGCAGCCCCACGCCCTCTAGCACAGATACGCAGTATTTT.